This T cell receptor beta chain was identified in a study of blood T cell repertoires in COVID-19. Study at large: The samples span acute and convalescent COVID-19 from the United States, Italy and Spain. T cells, B-cell-depleted T cells, or PBMCs supplied cDNA or gDNA.

Participants' own reports of clinical history determined their cohort assignment. Sequencing was performed with immunoSEQ multiplex PCR; in TCRdb, only in-frame clones are kept and a portion is missing. This table holds about 400,000 clones, approximately 91% found once. Germline assignment: CDR1 GTSNPN and CDR2 SVGIG (reference sequence). J lost 5 bases, V lost 7 bases, and 10 bases had no gene match. The CDR3 totals 14 residues. The sequencing sample was made of PBMCs or T cells enriched from blood (not recorded which). The V call is TRBV30, the J call TRBJ2-2; TRBD1 aligns across 7 bases. The receptor comes from a woman in her forties with acute COVID-19. Written as DNA, the CDR3 is TGTGCCTTTAACAGGGGCGCGGTAACCGGGGAGCTGTTTTTT. It specifies CAFNRGAVTGELFF.